Given below is one TCR beta chain in context. When the RNA was reverse transcribed, random hexamers were used with an input of roughly 0.5 to 1 ug. Multiplex PCR with immunoSEQ amplified the TCR beta CDR3 across 54 Vbeta and 13 Jbeta. TCRdb reprocessed the immunoSEQ multiplex PCR reads via MiXCR and lists one record per CDR3 protein. The sample yields a few hundred thousand distinct CDR3 sequences, about 95% seen once. The data stem from a study of CD8 T cells in Susac syndrome. This CDR3 comprises 10 residues. The V gene's germline CDR1 is LNHDA and CDR2 SQIVND (reference sequence). This chain connects TRBV19 to TRBJ2-7; perhaps TRBD2 as D (6 bases). The origin of this receptor is a human donor with multiple sclerosis. Sequenced: CD4+ T cells from PBMCs. CDR3 residues: CASGAYEQYF. The CDR3 coding sequence is TGTGCATCGGGAGCCTACGAGCAGTACTTC.